A single sample is the source of the 3 T cell receptor beta chains below, sequenced in a study of Ad26.COV2.S vaccination and SARS-CoV-2 variants. Method: immunoSEQ multiplex PCR; TCRdb's copy keeps in-frame clones and lacks some. The data show approximately 400,000 clones, 70% to 90% seen once. Treatment in this sample: 19 received Ad26.COV2.S at low or high dose, single or two shots; roughly five received placebo; per-sample allocation not given. Following the first vaccine or placebo injection, samples were taken on day 63. Here the sequenced sample was peripheral blood, taken in a trial of Ad26.COV2.S vaccine versus placebo. Receptors originate from a person aged 18 to 59 who received the Ad26.COV2.S COVID-19 vaccine or a placebo.

The CDR3: CASSGGQETQYF. Here the CDR3 DNA reads TGTGCCAGCAGCGGGGGGCAAGAGACCCAGTACTTC. The genes are TRBV7-6 and TRBJ2-5; D is perhaps TRBD2 (6 bases). This CDR3 has 12 amino acids. From germline, CDR1 is SGHVS and CDR2 FNYEAQ. V was pared by 5 bases and J by 2 bases, with 6 bases between.

The chain couples TRBV28 to TRBJ1-5, with 8 positions matching TRBD1. The V gene's germline CDR1 is MDHEN and CDR2 SYDVKM. V was pared by 5 bases and J by 9 bases, with 12 bases of the junction left unmatched. This CDR3 is 15 amino acids long. Written as DNA, the CDR3 is TGTGCCAGCAGTCCCAGGGGGCAGGGGGCTCCGCCCCAGCATTTT. Protein sequence: CASSPRGQGAPPQHF.

This clone was seen a handful of times. The J gene is TRBJ1-5, the V gene TRBV2; unclear D gene. The germline V gene has CDR1 SNHLY and CDR2 FYNNEI. This CDR3 spans 14 amino acids. V gave up 4 bases and J gave up 0 bases, with 7 bases separating them. The CDR3, as DNA: TGTGCCAGCAGTGGGGCCAGTAGCAATCAGCCCCAGCATTTT. It encodes CASSGASSNQPQHF.